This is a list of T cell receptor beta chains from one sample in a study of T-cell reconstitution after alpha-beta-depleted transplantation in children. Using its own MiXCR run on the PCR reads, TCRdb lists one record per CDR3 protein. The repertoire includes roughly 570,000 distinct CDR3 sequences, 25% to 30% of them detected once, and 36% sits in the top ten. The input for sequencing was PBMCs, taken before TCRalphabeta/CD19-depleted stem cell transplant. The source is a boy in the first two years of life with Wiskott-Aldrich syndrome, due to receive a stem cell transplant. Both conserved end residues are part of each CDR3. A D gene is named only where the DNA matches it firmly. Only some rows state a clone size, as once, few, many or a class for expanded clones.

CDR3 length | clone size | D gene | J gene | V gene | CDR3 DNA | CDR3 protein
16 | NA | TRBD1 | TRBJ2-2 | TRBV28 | TGTGCCAGCAGTTTATTGACAGGGCTAGACACCGGGGAGCTGTTTTTT | CASSLLTGLDTGELFF
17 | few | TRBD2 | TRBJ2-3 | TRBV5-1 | TGCGCCAGCAGCTTGGCCTCTAGCGGGAAACGCACAGATACGCAGTATTTT | CASSLASSGKRTDTQYF
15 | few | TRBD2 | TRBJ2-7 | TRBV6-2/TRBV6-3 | TGTGCCAGCAGTTACTCACTAGCGGGAGCGGACGAGCAGTACTTC | CASSYSLAGADEQYF
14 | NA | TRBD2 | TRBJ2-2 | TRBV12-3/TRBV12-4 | TGTGCCAGCAGGTCCACGGGACTAGTCGGGGAGCTGTTTTTT | CASRSTGLVGELFF
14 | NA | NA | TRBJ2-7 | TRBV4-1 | TGCGCCAGCAGCTGGACGTGGAGCTCCTACGAGCAGTACTTC | CASSWTWSSYEQYF
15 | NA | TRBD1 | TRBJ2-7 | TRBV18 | TGTGCCAGCTCACCCCTGACAGGGGGGCCCTACGAGCAGTACTTC | CASSPLTGGPYEQYF
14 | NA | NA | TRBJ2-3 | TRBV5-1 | TGCGCCAGCAGCTGGCAGGGGTTTACAGATACGCAGTATTTT | CASSWQGFTDTQYF
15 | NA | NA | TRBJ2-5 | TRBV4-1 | TGCGCCAGCAGCCAAGGTTCGGGGCCCCCAGAGACCCAGTACTTC | CASSQGSGPPETQYF
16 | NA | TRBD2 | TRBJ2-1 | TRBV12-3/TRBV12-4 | TGTGCCAGCAGTTCGCTCGGGACTAGCGGGAGACATGAGCAGTTCTTC | CASSSLGTSGRHEQFF
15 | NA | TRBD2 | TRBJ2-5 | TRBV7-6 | TGTGCCAGCAGCCGACGGACTAGCGGGACGGAGACCCAGTACTTC | CASSRRTSGTETQYF
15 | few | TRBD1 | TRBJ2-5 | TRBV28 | TGTGCCAGCAGCCTAAGCCAGGGGGTGTTTGAGACCCAGTACTTC | CASSLSQGVFETQYF
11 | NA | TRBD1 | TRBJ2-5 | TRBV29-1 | TGCAGCGCCGGGACAGTCGAGACCCAGTACTTC | CSAGTVETQYF
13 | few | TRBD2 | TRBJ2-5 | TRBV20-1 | TGCAGTGCTAGAATACTAGCGGGAGAGACCCAGTACTTC | CSARILAGETQYF
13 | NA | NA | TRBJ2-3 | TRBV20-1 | TGCAGTGCCCGGACTATATTCACAGATACGCAGTATTTT | CSARTIFTDTQYF
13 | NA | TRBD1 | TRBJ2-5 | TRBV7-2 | TGTGCCAGCAGCTCGGACAGGAGGCGAGGCCAGTACTTC | CASSSDRRRGQYF
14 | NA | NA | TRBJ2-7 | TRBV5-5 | TGTGCCAGCAGTTCTAGGGGATTCTACTACGAGCAGTACTTC | CASSSRGFYYEQYF
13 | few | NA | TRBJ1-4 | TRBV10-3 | TGTGCCATCAGTGGAAGGGTGGATGAAAAACTGTTTTTT | CAISGRVDEKLFF
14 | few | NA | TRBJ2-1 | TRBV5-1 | TGCGCCAGCCAGACGGGAGATACCTACAATGAGCAGTTCTTC | CASQTGDTYNEQFF
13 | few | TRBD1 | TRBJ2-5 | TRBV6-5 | TGTGCCAGCAGTCACGGACAGACAGGGATCAAGTACTTC | CASSHGQTGIKYF
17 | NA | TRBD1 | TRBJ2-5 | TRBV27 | TGTGCCAGCAGTTTACGACCCCGGGACAGCTCCTACAATGAGCAGTACTTC | CASSLRPRDSSYNEQYF
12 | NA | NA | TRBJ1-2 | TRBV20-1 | TGCAGTGCTAGTTCCCAGGGATATGGCTACACCTTC | CSASSQGYGYTF
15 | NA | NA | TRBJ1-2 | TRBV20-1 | TGCAGTGCTAGAGATTCCCAGGGACGAGGCTATGGCTACACCTTC | CSARDSQGRGYGYTF
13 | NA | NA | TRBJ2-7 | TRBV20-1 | TGCAGTGCTAGACCGGGACTCGGCGGGGAGCAGTACTTC | CSARPGLGGEQYF
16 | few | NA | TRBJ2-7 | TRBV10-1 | TGCGCCAGCAGTGATTTAGTTACAGGACAACTCTACGAGCAGTACTTC | CASSDLVTGQLYEQYF
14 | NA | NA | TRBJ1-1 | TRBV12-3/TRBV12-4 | TGTGCCAGCAGTTTCCCCATGTCGGCGGATGAAGCTTTCTTT | CASSFPMSADEAFF
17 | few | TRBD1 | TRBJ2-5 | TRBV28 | TGTGCCAGCAGTTTAGGGCCGGGACAGGGATCGGAAGAGACCCAGTACTTC | CASSLGPGQGSEETQYF
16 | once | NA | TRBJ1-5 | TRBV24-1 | TGTGCCACCAGTGACTTGTGGACACGCTCAAATCAGCCCCAGCATTTT | CATSDLWTRSNQPQHF
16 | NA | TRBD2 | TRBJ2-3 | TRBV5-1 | TGCGCCAGCAGCTTGGTGGCTAGCGGGGGCACAGATACGCAGTATTTT | CASSLVASGGTDTQYF
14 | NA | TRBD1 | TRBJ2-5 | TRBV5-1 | TGCGCCAGCAGCGTGACAGGGAAGGTAGAGACCCAGTACTTC | CASSVTGKVETQYF
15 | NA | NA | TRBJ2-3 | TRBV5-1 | TGCGCCAGCAGCTTCGGCGGAGTTGGGACAGATACGCAGTATTTT | CASSFGGVGTDTQYF
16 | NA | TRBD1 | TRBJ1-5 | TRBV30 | TGTGCCTGGAGTGTACCGACAGGGAACCGTTATCGGCCCCAGCATTTT | CAWSVPTGNRYRPQHF
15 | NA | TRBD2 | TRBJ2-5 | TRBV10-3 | TGTGCCATCAGTGAGTCCGGTCTAGCGGGAGAGACCCAGTACTTC | CAISESGLAGETQYF
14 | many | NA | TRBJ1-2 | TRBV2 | TGTGCCAGCAGTGACAGGGCCGCTAACTATGGCTACACCTTC | CASSDRAANYGYTF